This T cell receptor (beta chain) was retrieved from a study of blood T cell repertoires in COVID-19. In the study overall: PBMCs, B-cell-depleted T cells, or T cells provided the cDNA or gDNA that made up the material.

Source study methods: Estimation of nucleated cell counts was performed using reference gene primer amplification. TCRdb's copy holds only in-frame clones and misses some; the assay was immunoSEQ multiplex PCR. V, J and clone size are those of that table, while D and trimming were read from the DNA. The sample holds about 170,000 clones, approximately 82% seen once. Living in 24 US areas, the participants were between 18 and 89 years of age. Clinical histories supplied by participants themselves formed the basis of cohort assignment. CDR1 and CDR2 from the germline V gene are MNHEY and SMNVEV (reference sequence). The V and J ends lost 3 bases and 3 bases, in that order; junction bases with no gene match: 5. This CDR3 region has 15 residues. The count of this clone is one.

The sequenced material came from PBMCs or T cells enriched from blood (not recorded which). The clonotype was recovered from a woman aged 45 to 65 in a cohort exposed to, infected with or recovered from COVID-19 (not recorded which). J is TRBJ2-1 and V is TRBV27; 7 positions match TRBD2. DNA for the CDR3: TGTGCCAGCAGTTTCAGCGGGAAAGGCTACAATGAGCAGTTCTTC. Amino acid sequence: CASSFSGKGYNEQFF.